The T cell receptor (beta chain) described here comes from a study of blood T cell repertoires in COVID-19. CDR1 is GTSNPN and CDR2 is SVGIG in the germline V gene (reference sequence). The CDR3 consists of 13 residues. V lost 2 bases, J lost 8 bases, and 12 bases lay in between. The table came from immunoSEQ multiplex PCR; TCRdb's copy has only in-frame clones and leaves some out. The sample lists some 79,000 clones, roughly 89% occurring once. This chain uses TRBV30 with TRBJ1-4; D is perhaps TRBD1 (6 bases). This receptor was taken from a man between 65 and 80 years old with active or convalescent COVID-19. Sequenced input: peripheral blood. The CDR3 protein is CAWSTGGLEKLFF. Written as DNA, the CDR3 is TGTGCCTGGAGTACGGGGGGCCTGGAAAAACTGTTTTTT.